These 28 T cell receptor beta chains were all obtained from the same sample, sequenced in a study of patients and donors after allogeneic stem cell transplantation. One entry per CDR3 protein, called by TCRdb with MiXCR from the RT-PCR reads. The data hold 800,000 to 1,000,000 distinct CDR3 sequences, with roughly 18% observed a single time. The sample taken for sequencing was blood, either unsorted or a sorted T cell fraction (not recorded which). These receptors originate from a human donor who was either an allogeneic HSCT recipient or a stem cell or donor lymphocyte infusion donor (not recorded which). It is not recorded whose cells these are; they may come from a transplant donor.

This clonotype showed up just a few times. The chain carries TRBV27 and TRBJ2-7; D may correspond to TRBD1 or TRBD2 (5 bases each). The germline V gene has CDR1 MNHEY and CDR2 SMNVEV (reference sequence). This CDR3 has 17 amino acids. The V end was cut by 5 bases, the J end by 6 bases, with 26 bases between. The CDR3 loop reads CASSPRWWDEDYSEQYF. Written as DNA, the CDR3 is TGTGCCAGCAGTCCCCGTTGGTGGGACGAAGATTATTCCGAGCAGTACTTC.

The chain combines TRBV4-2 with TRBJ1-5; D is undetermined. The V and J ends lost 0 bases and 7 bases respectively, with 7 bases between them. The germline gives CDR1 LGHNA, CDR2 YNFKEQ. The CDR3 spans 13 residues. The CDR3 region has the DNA TGTGCCAGCAGCCAAGATCTTAGACAGCCCCAGCATTTT. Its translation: CASSQDLRQPQHF.

This chain's CDR3 is CASSPGVRTGPRYSNQPQHF. The CDR3 region has the DNA TGTGCCAGCAGTCCGGGGGTCCGGACAGGGCCTCGTTATAGCAATCAGCCCCAGCATTTT. This rearrangement joins TRBV21-1 to TRBJ1-5; TRBD1, as called in the table, went unchecked against the DNA. TRBV21-1 is noted as a pseudogene. CDR3 length: 20 residues.

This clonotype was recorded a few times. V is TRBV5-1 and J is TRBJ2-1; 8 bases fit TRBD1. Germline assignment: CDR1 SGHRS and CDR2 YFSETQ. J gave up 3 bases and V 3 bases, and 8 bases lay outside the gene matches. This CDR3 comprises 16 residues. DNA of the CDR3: TGCGCCAGCAGCTCTGGAACAGGGGGAGTCTACAATGAGCAGTTCTTC. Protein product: CASSSGTGGVYNEQFF.

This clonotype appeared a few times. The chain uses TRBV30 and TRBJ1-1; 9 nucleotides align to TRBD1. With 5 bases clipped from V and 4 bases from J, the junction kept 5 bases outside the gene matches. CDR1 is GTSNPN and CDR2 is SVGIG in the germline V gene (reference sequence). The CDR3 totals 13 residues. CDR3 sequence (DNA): TGTGCCTGGGCGGACAGGGGCAGCACTGAAGCTTTCTTT. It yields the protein CAWADRGSTEAFF.

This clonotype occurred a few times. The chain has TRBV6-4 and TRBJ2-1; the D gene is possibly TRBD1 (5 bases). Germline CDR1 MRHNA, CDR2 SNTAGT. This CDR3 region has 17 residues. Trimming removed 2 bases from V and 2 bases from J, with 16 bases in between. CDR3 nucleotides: TGTGCCAGCAGTGACAGTCTTGGAAGGGGTCCCTACAATGAGCAGTTCTTC. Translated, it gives CASSDSLGRGPYNEQFF.

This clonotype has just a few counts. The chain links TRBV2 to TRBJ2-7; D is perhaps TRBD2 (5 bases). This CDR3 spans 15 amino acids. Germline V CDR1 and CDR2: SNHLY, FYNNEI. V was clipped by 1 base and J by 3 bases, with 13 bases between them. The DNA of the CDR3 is TGTGCCAGCAGTGAAGAGGCGGGTTTGGGCTACGAGCAGTACTTC. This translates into CASSEEAGLGYEQYF.

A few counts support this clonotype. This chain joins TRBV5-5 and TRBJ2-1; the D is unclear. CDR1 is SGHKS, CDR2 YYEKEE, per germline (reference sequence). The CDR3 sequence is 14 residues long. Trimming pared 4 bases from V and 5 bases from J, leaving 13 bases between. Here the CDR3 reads CASSPSGSHNEQFF. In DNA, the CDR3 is TGTGCCAGCAGCCCGAGTGGCAGCCACAATGAGCAGTTCTTC.

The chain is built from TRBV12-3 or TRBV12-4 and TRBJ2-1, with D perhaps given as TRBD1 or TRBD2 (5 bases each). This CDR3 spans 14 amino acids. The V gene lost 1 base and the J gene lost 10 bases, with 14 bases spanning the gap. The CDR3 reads CASSLVTGPREQFF. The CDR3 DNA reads TGTGCCAGCAGTTTAGTAACGGGGCCCAGGGAGCAGTTCTTC.

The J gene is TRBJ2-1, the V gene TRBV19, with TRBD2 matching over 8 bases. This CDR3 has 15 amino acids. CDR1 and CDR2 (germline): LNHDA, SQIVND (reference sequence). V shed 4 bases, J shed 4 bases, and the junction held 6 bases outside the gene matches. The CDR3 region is CASSTPGLEYNEQFF. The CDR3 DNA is TGTGCCAGTAGTACACCGGGACTAGAATACAATGAGCAGTTCTTC.

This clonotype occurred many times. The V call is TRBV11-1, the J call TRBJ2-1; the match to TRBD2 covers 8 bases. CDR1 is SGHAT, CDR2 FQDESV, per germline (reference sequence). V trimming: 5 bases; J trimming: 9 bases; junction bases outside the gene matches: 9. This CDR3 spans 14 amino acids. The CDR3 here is CASSGGLGWTEQFF. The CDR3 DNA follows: TGTGCCAGCAGCGGGGGACTAGGCTGGACTGAGCAGTTCTTC.

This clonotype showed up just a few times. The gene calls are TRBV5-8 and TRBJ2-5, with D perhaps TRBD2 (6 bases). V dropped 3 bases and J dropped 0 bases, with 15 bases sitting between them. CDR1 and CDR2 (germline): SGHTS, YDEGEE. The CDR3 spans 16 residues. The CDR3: CASSYMGREYQETQYF. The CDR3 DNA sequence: TGTGCCAGCAGCTATATGGGACGGGAGTACCAAGAGACCCAGTACTTC.

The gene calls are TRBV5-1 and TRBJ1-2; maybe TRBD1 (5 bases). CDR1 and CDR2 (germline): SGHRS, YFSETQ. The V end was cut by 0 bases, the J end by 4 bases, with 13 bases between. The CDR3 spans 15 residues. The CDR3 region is CASSLVAGEVYGYTF. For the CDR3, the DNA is TGCGCCAGCAGCTTGGTGGCGGGGGAAGTCTATGGCTACACCTTC.

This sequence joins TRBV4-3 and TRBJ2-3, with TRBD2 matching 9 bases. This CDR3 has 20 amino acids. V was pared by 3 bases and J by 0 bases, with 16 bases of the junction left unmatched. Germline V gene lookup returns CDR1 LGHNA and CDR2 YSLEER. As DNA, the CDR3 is TGCGCCAGCAGCCAGAACGGGTGGGCTAGCGGGGAAGTAAGCACAGATACGCAGTATTTT. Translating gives CASSQNGWASGEVSTDTQYF.

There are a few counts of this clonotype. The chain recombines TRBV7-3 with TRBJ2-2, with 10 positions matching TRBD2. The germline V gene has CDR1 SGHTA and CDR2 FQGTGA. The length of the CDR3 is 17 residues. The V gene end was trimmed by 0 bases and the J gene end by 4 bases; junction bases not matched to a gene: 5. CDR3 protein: CASSLTVAGGFTGELFF. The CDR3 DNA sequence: TGTGCCAGCAGCTTAACTGTAGCGGGAGGCTTCACCGGGGAGCTGTTTTTT.

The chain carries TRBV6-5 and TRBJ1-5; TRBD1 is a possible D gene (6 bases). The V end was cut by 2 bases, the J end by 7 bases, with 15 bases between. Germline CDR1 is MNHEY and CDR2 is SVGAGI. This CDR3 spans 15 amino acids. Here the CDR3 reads CASSYDAGAGQPQHF. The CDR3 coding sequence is TGTGCCAGCAGTTACGATGCAGGGGCAGGGCAGCCCCAGCATTTT.

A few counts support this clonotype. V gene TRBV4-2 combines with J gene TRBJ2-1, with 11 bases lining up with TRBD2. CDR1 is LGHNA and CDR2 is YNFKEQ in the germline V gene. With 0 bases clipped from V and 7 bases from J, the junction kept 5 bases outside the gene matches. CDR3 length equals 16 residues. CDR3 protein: CASSQDPSGGLNEQFF. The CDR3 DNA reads TGTGCCAGCAGCCAAGACCCTAGCGGGGGGTTGAATGAGCAGTTCTTC.

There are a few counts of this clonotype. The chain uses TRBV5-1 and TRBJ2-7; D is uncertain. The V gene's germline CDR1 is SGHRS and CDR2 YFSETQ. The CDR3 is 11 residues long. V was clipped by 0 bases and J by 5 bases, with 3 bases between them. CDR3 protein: CASSLENEQYF. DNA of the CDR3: TGCGCCAGCAGCTTGGAGAACGAGCAGTACTTC.

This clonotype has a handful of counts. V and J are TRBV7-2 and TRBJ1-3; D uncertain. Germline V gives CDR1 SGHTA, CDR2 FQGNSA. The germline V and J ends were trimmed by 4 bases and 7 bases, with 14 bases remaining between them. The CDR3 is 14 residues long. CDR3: CASSSGASINTIYF. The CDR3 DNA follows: TGTGCCAGCAGCTCTGGTGCATCAATTAACACCATATATTTT.

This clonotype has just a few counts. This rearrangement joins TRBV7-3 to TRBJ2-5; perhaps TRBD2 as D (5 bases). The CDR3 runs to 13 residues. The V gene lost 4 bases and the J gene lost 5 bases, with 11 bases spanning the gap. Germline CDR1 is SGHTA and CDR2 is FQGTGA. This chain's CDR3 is CASSSGRLETQYF. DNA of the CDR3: TGTGCCAGCAGCTCGGGAAGGCTTGAGACCCAGTACTTC.

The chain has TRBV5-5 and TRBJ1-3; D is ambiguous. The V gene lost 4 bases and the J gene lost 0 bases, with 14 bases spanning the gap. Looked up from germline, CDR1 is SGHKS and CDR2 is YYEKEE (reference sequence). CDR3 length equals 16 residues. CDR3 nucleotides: TGTGCCAGCAGCCCGGCACCCCGAGACTCTGGAAACACCATATATTTT. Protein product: CASSPAPRDSGNTIYF.

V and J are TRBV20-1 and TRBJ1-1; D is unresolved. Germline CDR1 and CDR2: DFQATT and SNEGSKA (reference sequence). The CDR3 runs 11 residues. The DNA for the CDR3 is TGCAGCCCAAAGTGGAACACTGAAGCTTTCTTT. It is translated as CSPKWNTEAFF.

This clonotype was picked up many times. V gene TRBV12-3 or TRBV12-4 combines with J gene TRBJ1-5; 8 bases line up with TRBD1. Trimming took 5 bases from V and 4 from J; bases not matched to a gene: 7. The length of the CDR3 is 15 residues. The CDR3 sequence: CASSNLDRANQPQHF. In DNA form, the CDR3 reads TGTGCCAGCAGTAATCTGGACAGGGCAAATCAGCCCCAGCATTTT.

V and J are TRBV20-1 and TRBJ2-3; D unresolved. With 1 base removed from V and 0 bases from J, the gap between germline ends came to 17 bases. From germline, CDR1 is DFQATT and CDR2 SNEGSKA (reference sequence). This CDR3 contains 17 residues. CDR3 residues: CSARGHKRTRSTDTQYF. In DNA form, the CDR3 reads TGCAGTGCTAGAGGCCACAAAAGGACGAGGAGCACAGATACGCAGTATTTT.

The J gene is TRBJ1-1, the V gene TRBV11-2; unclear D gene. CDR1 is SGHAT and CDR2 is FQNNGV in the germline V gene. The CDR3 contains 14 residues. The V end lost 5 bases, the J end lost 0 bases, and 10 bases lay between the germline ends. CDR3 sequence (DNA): TGTGCCAGCAGCGCATATACTATGAACACTGAAGCTTTCTTT. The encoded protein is CASSAYTMNTEAFF.

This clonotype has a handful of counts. The CDR3 sequence is CASSVGAIDSPLHF. CDR3 coding DNA: TGTGCCAGCAGCGTAGGGGCGATCGATTCACCCCTCCACTTT. This sequence joins TRBV9 and TRBJ1-6; no firm D call. Germline CDR1 is SGDLS and CDR2 is YYNGEE. There are 14 residues in the CDR3. Trimming left V 0 bases short and J 8 bases short, with 9 bases between. Full variable domain (remainder filled in from reference TRBV9 and TRBJ1-6): DSGVTQTPKHLITATGQRVTLRCSPRSGDLSVYWYQQSLDQGLQFLIQYYNGEERAKGNILERFSAQQFPDLHSELNLSSLELGDSALYFCASSVGAIDSPLHFGNGTRLTVT.

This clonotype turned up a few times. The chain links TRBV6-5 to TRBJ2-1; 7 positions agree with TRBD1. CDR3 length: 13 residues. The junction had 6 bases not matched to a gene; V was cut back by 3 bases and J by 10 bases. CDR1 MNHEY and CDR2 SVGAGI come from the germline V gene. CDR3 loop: CASSYEGGREQFF. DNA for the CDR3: TGTGCCAGCAGTTATGAAGGGGGCCGAGAGCAGTTCTTC.

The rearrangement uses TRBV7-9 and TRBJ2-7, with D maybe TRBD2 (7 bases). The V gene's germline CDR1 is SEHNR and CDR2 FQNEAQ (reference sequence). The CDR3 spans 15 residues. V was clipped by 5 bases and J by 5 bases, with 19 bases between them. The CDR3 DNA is TGTGCCAGCAGCCCGAGGGGGGGCGTCGGGGACGAGCAGTACTTC. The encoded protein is CASSPRGGVGDEQYF. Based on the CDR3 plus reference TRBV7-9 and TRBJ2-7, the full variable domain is DTGVSQNPRHKITKRGQNVTFRCDPISEHNRLYWYRQTLGQGPEFLTYFQNEAQLEKSRLLSDRFSAERPKGSFSTLEIQRTEQGDSAMYLCASSPRGGVGDEQYFGPGTRLTVT.